This T cell receptor (delta chain) was identified during a study of gamma-delta T cells after stem cell transplantation (TCRdb year 2016). The table lists this clone with a few counts. No cognate antigen has been identified for it. A far larger clone is off by one base, so a read error is likely. The V end gives up 1 base and the J end 1 base, leaving 10 bases in the junction not matched to a gene. Inclusive of the bounding cysteine and phenylalanine, the CDR3 is 18 residues long. The only DNA kept is the CDR3, 54 bases in frame from the first base. The CDR1 and CDR2 encoded by the germline V gene are GEAIGNYY and EKD. The method behind the library was RT-PCR. Instrument used: Illumina MiSeq. Public reads were reanalyzed in TCRdb with CATT, and rows carrying the same DNA were merged afterwards. Counted in this sample were about 1,100 delta-chain clones; roughly 3.5% of them appeared once. Jointly, the top ten make up 31% of the sample.

The chain joins TRDV2 to TRDJ1; 11 of the junction bases match TRDD3. The sequenced sample was gamma-delta T cells. This TCR came from a human donor. It is not recorded whose cells these are; they may come from a transplant donor. The CDR3 region reads CACDTLGDTTLCTDKLIF. The DNA sequence is as follows: TGTGCCTGTGACACGCTGGGGGATACCACACTGTGCACCGATAAACTCATCTTT.